Listed below are T cell receptor beta chains from one sample, sequenced in a study of cytomegalovirus exposure and HLA in healthy donors. Clones were sequenced by immunoSEQ multiplex PCR, and TCRdb holds only the in-frame ones, with some missing. The data show around 94,000 clones, roughly 73% seen once. Sequencing input: PBMCs. These receptors originate from a male donor in good health and CMV-seropositive. Each CDR3 is given with its conserved first and last residue. The D gene is left open where the match is weak. Not all rows give a size; the values are once, few, many and, for expanded clones, a class.

TRBJ2-7	TRBV2	14	.	TRBD1	CASSPGTGLYEQYF	TGCGCCAGCAGTCCCGGGACAGGGCTCTACGAGCAGTACTTC
TRBJ2-6	TRBV6-1	13	.	.	CASSSSGANVLTF	TGTGCCAGCAGCAGCTCTGGGGCCAACGTCCTGACTTTC
TRBJ2-1	TRBV11-2	16	.	TRBD2	CASSPRTSGAGVEQFF	TGTGCCAGCAGCCCGAGGACTAGCGGGGCTGGGGTTGAGCAGTTCTTC
TRBJ1-6	TRBV19	13	few	TRBD1	CASSGQGDSPLHF	TGTGCCAGTAGCGGACAGGGCGATTCACCCCTCCACTTT
TRBJ2-7	TRBV27	16	.	TRBD2	CASSLRGTSGADEQYF	TGTGCCAGCAGTCTACGGGGGACTAGCGGGGCAGACGAGCAGTACTTC
TRBJ2-5	TRBV5-1	15	.	.	CASSLGGGAAETQYF	TGCGCCAGCAGCTTGGGAGGGGGGGCTGCGGAGACCCAGTACTTC
TRBJ2-7	TRBV11-2	15	.	TRBD1	CASSPTGGLIYEQYF	TGTGCCAGCAGCCCGACAGGGGGCTTAATCTACGAGCAGTACTTC
TRBJ2-5	TRBV9	13	.	TRBD2	CASSIPGGETQYF	TGTGCCAGCAGCATCCCGGGGGGGGAGACCCAGTACTTC
TRBJ2-5	TRBV6-1	15	.	TRBD1	CASIKRDRSQETQYF	TGTGCCAGCATCAAACGGGACAGGAGCCAAGAGACCCAGTACTTC
TRBJ1-2	TRBV11-2	14	.	.	CASSLEIQGWGYTF	TGTGCCAGCAGCTTAGAGATCCAGGGATGGGGCTACACCTTC
TRBJ2-1	TRBV28	15	few	TRBD2	CASSFIGLAGNEQFF	TGTGCCAGCAGTTTCATAGGACTAGCGGGAAATGAGCAGTTCTTC
TRBJ1-1	TRBV11-2	13	.	.	CASSLDWSAEAFF	TGTGCCAGCAGCTTAGATTGGTCAGCTGAAGCTTTCTTT
TRBJ2-1	TRBV2	11	few	.	CASRVQGEQFF	TGTGCCAGCCGGGTACAGGGCGAGCAGTTCTTC
TRBJ2-7	TRBV27	15	.	TRBD1	CASSSTGGANYEQYF	TGTGCCAGCAGTAGCACAGGGGGCGCGAACTACGAGCAGTACTTC
TRBJ2-2	TRBV28	10	few	.	CATSTGELFF	TGTGCCACCTCCACCGGGGAGCTGTTTTTT
TRBJ2-1	TRBV11-3	13	few	TRBD1	CASSPGQAYEQFF	TGTGCCAGCAGCCCGGGACAGGCCTATGAGCAGTTCTTC
TRBJ2-1	TRBV6-1	12	.	.	CASREWLGEQFF	TGTGCCAGCAGGGAGTGGTTAGGTGAGCAGTTCTTC
TRBJ1-5	TRBV6-6	15	few	.	CASRARGPGNQPQHF	TGTGCCAGCAGGGCCAGGGGCCCAGGCAATCAGCCCCAGCATTTT
TRBJ2-7	TRBV10-2	13	.	TRBD1	CASSGQGSYEQYF	TGCGCCAGCAGCGGACAGGGCTCGTACGAGCAGTACTTC
TRBJ2-7	TRBV7-2	15	.	TRBD1	CASSLSQGKLHEQYF	TGTGCCAGCAGCTTATCACAGGGGAAATTACACGAGCAGTACTTC
TRBJ2-3	TRBV5-6	16	.	.	CASSLATGGRPDTQYF	TGTGCCAGCAGCTTGGCCACCGGGGGGCGCCCAGATACGCAGTATTTT
TRBJ2-1	TRBV19	15	.	.	CASSIRGTPINEQFF	TGTGCCAGTAGTATAAGGGGGACACCAATCAATGAGCAGTTCTTC
TRBJ2-2	TRBV5-1	15	.	TRBD1	CASSKTTGSTGELFF	TGCGCCAGCAGCAAGACGACAGGGTCCACCGGGGAGCTGTTTTTT
TRBJ1-3	TRBV13	15	few	TRBD1	CASSLGTGGGNTIYF	TGTGCCAGCAGCTTAGGGACAGGGGGCGGAAACACCATATATTTT
TRBJ1-4	TRBV2	14	.	.	CASNREATNEKLFF	TGTGCCAGCAATAGAGAGGCAACTAATGAAAAACTGTTTTTT